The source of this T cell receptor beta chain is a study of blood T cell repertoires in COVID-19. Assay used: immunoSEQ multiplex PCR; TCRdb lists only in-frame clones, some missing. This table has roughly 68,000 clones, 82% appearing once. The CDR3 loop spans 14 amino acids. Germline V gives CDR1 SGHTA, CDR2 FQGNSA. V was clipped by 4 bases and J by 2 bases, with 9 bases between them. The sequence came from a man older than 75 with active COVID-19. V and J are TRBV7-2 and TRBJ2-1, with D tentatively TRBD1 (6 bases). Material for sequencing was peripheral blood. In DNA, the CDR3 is TGTGCCAGCAGCTCACGGGACACCTACAATGAGCAGTTCTTC. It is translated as CASSSRDTYNEQFF.